A single sample is the source of the 29 T cell receptor beta chains below, sequenced in a study of T cells after yellow fever vaccination (dated by TCRdb to the late 2010s). Receptors were amplified or captured by 5' RACE. Reads for this sample came from an Illumina HiSeq 2500. TCRdb passed the public sequencing reads through fastp at Q25 and MiXCR, retaining productive beta sequences. Each CDR3 protein appears once, grouped with its most common genes and DNA. The sample contains 70,000 or so distinct CDR3 sequences, around 5% of them found a single time. The ten largest make up 2.2% of the sample. The treatment or condition label for this specimen denotes: live attenuated yellow fever vaccine strain. The sample here was CD4+ T cells sorted from PBMCs, taken around 15 days after the first yellow fever vaccination. The receptors here all came from a man in his late teens or twenties who received the YFV17D yellow fever vaccine.

This clonotype was counted many times. J is TRBJ1-1 and V is TRBV28; the match to TRBD1 covers 7 bases. The germline V gene encodes CDR1 MDHEN and CDR2 SYDVKM. The CDR3 length is 14 residues. Trimming at V came to 2 bases and at J to 5 bases, leaving 5 bases not matched to a gene. CDR3 bases: TGTGCCAGCAGTTTACGACAGGGTTGGACTGAAGCTTTCTTT. Encoded protein: CASSLRQGWTEAFF.

Ten or more counts support this clonotype. The CDR3 DNA is TGTGCCAGCAGCTTATCGACAGGGAAATACAATGAGCAGTTCTTC. The encoded protein is CASSLSTGKYNEQFF. The chain couples TRBV11-2 to TRBJ2-1, with 7 positions matching TRBD1. The junction had 5 bases not matched to a gene; V was cut back by 2 bases and J by 4 bases. CDR1 and CDR2 from the germline V gene are SGHAT and FQNNGV. This CDR3 region has 15 residues.

The table lists this clonotype with many counts. The CDR3: CASSLRDRAQYF. CDR3 DNA: TGTGCCAGCAGCCTCCGGGACAGGGCGCAGTATTTT. The chain has TRBV7-2 and TRBJ2-3; 9 nucleotides line up with TRBD1. Germline CDR1 is SGHTA and CDR2 is FQGNSA. J lost 10 bases, V lost 5 bases, and 4 bases had no gene match. The CDR3 totals 12 residues.

This clonotype was found many times. J is TRBJ2-5 and V is TRBV9, with 7 nucleotides matching TRBD2. J gave up 1 base and V 0 bases, and 3 bases lay outside the gene matches. The germline V gene encodes CDR1 SGDLS and CDR2 YYNGEE. The length of the CDR3 is 15 residues. The CDR3 coding sequence is TGTGCCAGCAGCGTAGGCGGGGGATTCCAAGAGACCCAGTACTTC. Translated: CASSVGGGFQETQYF.

The chain recombines TRBV5-4 with TRBJ1-1, with TRBD1 identical over 7 bases. The CDR3 is 13 amino acids. V shed 6 bases and J 4 bases; nucleotides not matched to a gene: 6. Germline V gene data show CDR1 as SGHNT and CDR2 as YYREEE (reference sequence). The CDR3 DNA sequence: TGTGCCAGCACCCAGCCAGGGGGCACTGAAGCTTTCTTT. This encodes CASTQPGGTEAFF.

This clonotype was recorded at least ten times. This chain joins TRBV9 and TRBJ2-5; possible D gene TRBD1, 5 bases. From germline, CDR1 is SGDLS and CDR2 YYNGEE. This CDR3 is built from 15 residues. Trimming cost V 0 bases and J 2 bases, with 11 bases left between them. In DNA, the CDR3 is TGTGCCAGCAGCGTAGCAGGGCTAACTCAAGAGACCCAGTACTTC. It translates to CASSVAGLTQETQYF.

For this clonotype: One end of the junction is discordant with germline, which a read error may explain. The rearrangement joins TRBV3-1 to TRBJ1-6; a weak D match, TRBD1 (5 bases). CDR3 size: 15 residues. The germline gives CDR1 LGHDT, CDR2 YNNKEL (reference sequence). Here the CDR3 DNA reads TGTGCCCGCAGCCTTCGGGACCCTAGGGACGCACCCCTCCACTTT. This translates into CARSLRDPRDAPLHF. Together with reference TRBV3-1 and TRBJ1-6, the CDR3 gives the full variable domain: DTAVSQTPKYLVTQMGNDKSIKCEQNLGHDTMYWYKQDSKKFLKIMFSYNNKELIINETVPNRFSPKSPDKAHLNLHINSLELGDSAVYFCARSLRDPRDAPLHFGNGTRLTVT.

In its sample, this clonotype was seen many times. The J gene is TRBJ1-6, the V gene TRBV4-3; unclear D gene. This CDR3 spans 18 amino acids. Trimming stripped 0 bases from V and 1 base from J, with 13 bases between. The germline CDR1 and CDR2 sequences are LGHNA and YSLEER. This CDR3 reads CASSQDWSSRSYNSPLHF. The DNA of the CDR3 is TGCGCCAGCAGCCAAGATTGGTCTTCCCGATCCTATAATTCACCCCTCCACTTT.

This clonotype has at least ten counts. The chain joins TRBV7-2 to TRBJ2-7; 7 nucleotides match TRBD2. Germline CDR1 reads SGHTA; CDR2 reads FQGNSA. CDR3 length: 14 residues. Trimming cost V 7 bases and J 7 bases; bases outside gene matches: 13. The CDR3 here is CASTRGGGPGEQYF. CDR3 DNA sequence: TGTGCCAGCACTAGAGGCGGGGGACCGGGGGAGCAGTACTTC.

To note about this clonotype: It may be a read error: a sequence one base away is much more abundant. The chain carries TRBV6-5 and TRBJ2-3; D uncertain. The CDR3 covers 15 residues. Trimming stripped 0 bases from V and 7 bases from J, with 14 bases between. Germline V gene lookup returns CDR1 MNHEY and CDR2 SVGAGI. DNA of the CDR3: TGTGCCAGCAGTTACTCGAGGAGAGTTTGGCATACGCAGTATTTT. Encoded protein: CASSYSRRVWHTQYF.

This clonotype was observed many times. This rearrangement joins TRBV30 to TRBJ1-1; D remains ambiguous. This CDR3 comprises 13 residues. Germline V gene sequence: CDR1 GTSNPN, CDR2 SVGIG (reference sequence). V dropped 0 bases and J dropped 2 bases, with 7 bases sitting between them. In DNA, the CDR3 is TGTGCCTGGAGTGTACGGGGAAACACTGAAGCTTTCTTT. Protein sequence: CAWSVRGNTEAFF.

There are many counts of this clonotype. This sequence joins TRBV6-2 or TRBV6-3 and TRBJ1-1, with unresolved D. Trimming cost V 6 bases and J 0 bases, with 11 bases left between them. The germline V gene has CDR1 MNHEY and CDR2 SVGEGT. The CDR3 spans 14 residues. The CDR3 DNA reads as TGTGCCAGCAGAACAGACCGATTGAACACTGAAGCTTTCTTT. It encodes CASRTDRLNTEAFF.

The chain joins TRBV5-5 to TRBJ1-2; 8 bases are a match to TRBD1. The CDR3 consists of 16 residues. Germline trimming cut 4 bases from V and 3 bases from J; bases unmatched to any gene: 11. The germline V gene encodes CDR1 SGHKS and CDR2 YYEKEE (reference sequence). The CDR3 loop reads CASSRVLQGVDYGYTF. The CDR3, as DNA: TGTGCCAGCAGCCGAGTCCTACAGGGGGTGGACTATGGCTACACCTTC.

This clonotype has ten or more counts. The chain couples TRBV6-5 to TRBJ1-2; 7 bases agree with TRBD1. Germline V gene lookup returns CDR1 MNHEY and CDR2 SVGAGI. The CDR3 runs 15 residues. The junction had 7 bases not matched to a gene; V was cut back by 5 bases and J by 1 base. CDR3 sequence (DNA): TGTGCCAGCAGTCCACGGGACAGTATTAACTATGGCTACACCTTC. This encodes CASSPRDSINYGYTF.

This chain uses TRBV7-6 with TRBJ2-5, with D perhaps matching TRBD1 (5 bases). The CDR3 has 15 residues. Germline CDR1 is SGHVS and CDR2 is FNYEAQ. V was clipped by 0 bases and J by 1 base, with 9 bases between them. The CDR3 here is CASSLAGAAQETQYF. CDR3 nucleotide sequence: TGTGCCAGCAGCTTAGCAGGGGCAGCCCAAGAGACCCAGTACTTC.

This clonotype was observed many times. V usage is TRBV4-1 and J usage is TRBJ1-2; TRBD1 aligns across 7 bases. Germline CDR1 reads MGHRA; CDR2 reads YSYEKL. The CDR3 has 17 amino acids. J was trimmed by 2 bases and V by 4 bases; bases with no gene match: 13. CDR3 coding DNA: TGCGCCAGCAGCCGAGACCCCAAGACAGGGAGAAACTATGGCTACACCTTC. Its translation: CASSRDPKTGRNYGYTF.

With regard to this clonotype: Just one base apart from a much larger clone, this may be a read error. V gene TRBV10-3 combines with J gene TRBJ2-1, with D tentatively TRBD2 (5 bases). CDR1 and CDR2 from the germline V gene are ENHRY and SYGVKD. This CDR3 has 15 residues. The CDR3 loop reads CVISVEASSYNEQFF. CDR3 DNA sequence: TGTGTCATCAGTGTGGAGGCATCTTCCTACAATGAGCAGTTCTTC.

This clonotype occurred many times. The genes are TRBV20-1 and TRBJ2-3, with a weak D call TRBD2 (6 bases). Germline loops: CDR1 DFQATT, CDR2 SNEGSKA (reference sequence). There are 15 residues in the CDR3. The V gene lost 4 bases and the J gene lost 4 bases, with 18 bases spanning the gap. CDR3 amino acids: CSANDRRGAPDTQYF. The CDR3 coding sequence is TGCAGTGCTAACGACCGACGCGGGGCCCCAGATACGCAGTATTTT.

This clonotype was seen repeatedly, ten times or more. The V and J genes are TRBV5-1 and TRBJ1-2, with no clear D. V was trimmed by 2 bases and J by 6 bases, leaving 11 bases between them. CDR1 and CDR2 from the germline V gene are SGHRS and YFSETQ. There are 13 residues in the CDR3. CDR3 DNA sequence: TGCGCCAGCAGCTTTCCCACGGGAGATGGCTACACCTTC. This translates into CASSFPTGDGYTF.

At least ten counts were recorded for this clonotype. The V gene is TRBV7-2, the J gene TRBJ1-5; D is perhaps TRBD1 (5 bases). The V gene lost 1 base and the J gene lost 3 bases, with 10 bases spanning the gap. Germline values: CDR1 SGHTA, CDR2 FQGNSA. The CDR3 is 15 amino acids. The CDR3 reads CASSLVAGTNQPQHF. CDR3 sequence (DNA): TGTGCCAGCAGCTTAGTGGCAGGGACCAATCAGCCCCAGCATTTT.

This clonotype was seen many times. V is TRBV12-3 or TRBV12-4 and J is TRBJ2-7; 11 nucleotides align to TRBD1. This CDR3 has 16 amino acids. V shed 5 bases, J shed 3 bases, and the junction held 9 bases outside the gene matches. As DNA, the CDR3 is TGTGCCAGCAGTCTGGCCGGGACAGGGGGGAGCTACGAGCAGTACTTC. Translation: CASSLAGTGGSYEQYF.

This clonotype was seen at least ten times. The chain employs TRBV10-3 and TRBJ2-3; D is undetermined. The germline V gene has CDR1 ENHRY and CDR2 SYGVKD. The CDR3 runs 13 residues. V lost 7 bases to trimming and J lost 2 bases, with 10 bases between them. The DNA for the CDR3 is TGTGCCATCAAGAGTGGAAACACAGATACGCAGTATTTT. This translates into CAIKSGNTDTQYF.

This clonotype has at least ten counts. The chain combines TRBV29-1 with TRBJ1-5, with unresolved D. The CDR3 length is 13 residues. Trimming removed 4 bases at V and 4 bases at J, with 11 bases between. Germline CDR1 SQVTM, CDR2 ANQGSEA. CDR3 sequence reads: CSVGPGPNQPQHF. The CDR3 DNA is TGCAGCGTTGGTCCAGGCCCGAATCAGCCCCAGCATTTT.

In this sample, this clonotype turned up many times. This chain connects TRBV20-1 to TRBJ1-2; D not resolved. V was shortened by 0 bases and J by 2 bases, with 10 bases between the two germline ends. The germline CDR1 and CDR2 sequences are DFQATT and SNEGSKA (reference sequence). This CDR3 contains 14 residues. CDR3 residues: CSARDSVRNYGYTF. CDR3 coding DNA: TGCAGTGCTAGAGATTCGGTTCGCAACTATGGCTACACCTTC.

This clonotype was seen repeatedly, ten times or more. The chain has TRBV30 and TRBJ2-1; 9 positions agree with TRBD1. The germline gives CDR1 GTSNPN, CDR2 SVGIG (reference sequence). The CDR3 spans 15 residues. Losses at the gene ends were 0 bases for V and 7 bases for J; bases not matched to a gene: 7. The CDR3 sequence: CAWSVGQGLKNEQFF. CDR3 DNA: TGTGCCTGGAGTGTAGGACAGGGGTTAAAGAATGAGCAGTTCTTC. The whole variable domain, filled in from reference TRBV30 and TRBJ2-1, reads SQTIHQWPATLVQPVGSPLSLECTVEGTSNPNLYWYRQAAGRGLQLLFYSVGIGQISSEVPQNLSASRPQDRQFILSSKKLLLSDSGFYLCAWSVGQGLKNEQFFGPGTRLTVL.

This clonotype was counted at least ten times. The chain employs TRBV29-1 and TRBJ2-3; the D gene is possibly TRBD2 (6 bases). The CDR3 spans 13 residues. CDR1 is SQVTM and CDR2 is ANQGSEA in the germline V gene. The V gene lost 5 bases and the J gene lost 4 bases, with 13 bases spanning the gap. The CDR3: CSVRGTPADTQYF. CDR3 bases: TGCAGCGTTCGCGGGACCCCCGCAGATACGCAGTATTTT.

The table lists this clonotype with many counts. The gene calls are TRBV5-1 and TRBJ2-1; possible D gene TRBD1, 6 bases. Germline values: CDR1 SGHRS, CDR2 YFSETQ. Trimming left V 4 bases short and J 2 bases short, with 13 bases between. The length of the CDR3 is 15 residues. CDR3 in amino acids: CASSKGEGTYNEQFF. The CDR3 DNA is TGCGCCAGCAGCAAGGGGGAAGGAACCTACAATGAGCAGTTCTTC.

This clonotype was seen repeatedly, ten times or more. The chain employs TRBV27 and TRBJ2-5; a weak D match, TRBD1 (6 bases). CDR3 size: 13 residues. Germline lookup yields CDR1 MNHEY and CDR2 SMNVEV (reference sequence). Trimming removed 8 bases at V and 5 bases at J, with 15 bases between. The CDR3 spells CASGTQGRETQYF. The CDR3, as DNA: TGTGCCAGCGGAACACAGGGCAGGGAGACCCAGTACTTC.

This clonotype was counted at least ten times. The chain is built from TRBV4-3 and TRBJ1-5, with 7 bases matching TRBD1. Germline V lookup: CDR1 LGHNA, CDR2 YSLEER. V dropped 0 bases and J dropped 7; count of bases not matched to a gene: 6. The CDR3 contains 15 residues. DNA for the CDR3: TGCGCCAGCAGCCAAGAAGCAGGGGGAATGCAGCCCCAGCATTTT. It specifies CASSQEAGGMQPQHF.